The sequence of this TCR beta chain was determined in a study of blood T cell repertoires in COVID-19. In the study overall: Nucleic acid was either cDNA or gDNA, and it came from T cells, B-cell-depleted T cells, or PBMCs.

Authors' data handling: Estimates of nucleated cell counts were drawn from the amplification of reference gene primers. TCRdb's table, derived via immunoSEQ multiplex PCR, lists solely in-frame clones and lacks some. V, J and clone size derive from that table, while D and trimming were established from the DNA sequence. The sample includes about 180,000 clones, 80% to 90% of them seen just once. Germline V gene sequence: CDR1 MNHEY, CDR2 SMNVEV (reference sequence). This CDR3 comprises 16 residues. V was clipped by 0 bases and J by 4 bases, with 15 bases between them. This chain joins TRBV27 and TRBJ1-2; no clear D gene. The sample consisted of peripheral blood. The sequence came from a man in his fifties or sixties with acute or convalescent COVID-19. The CDR3 is CASSLSRWATGYGYTF. CDR3 bases: TGTGCCAGCAGTTTATCGCGTTGGGCGACCGGCTATGGCTACACCTTC.